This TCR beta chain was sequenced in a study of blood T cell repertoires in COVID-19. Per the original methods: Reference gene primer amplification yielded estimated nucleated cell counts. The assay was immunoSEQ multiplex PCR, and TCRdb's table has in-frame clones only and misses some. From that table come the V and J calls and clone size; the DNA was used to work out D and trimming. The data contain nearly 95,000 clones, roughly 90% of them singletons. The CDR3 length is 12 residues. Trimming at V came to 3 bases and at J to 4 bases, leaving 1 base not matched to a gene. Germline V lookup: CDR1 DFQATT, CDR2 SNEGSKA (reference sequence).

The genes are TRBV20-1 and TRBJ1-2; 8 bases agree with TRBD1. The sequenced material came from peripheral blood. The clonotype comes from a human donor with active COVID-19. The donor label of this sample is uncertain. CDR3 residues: CSASGTGYGYTF. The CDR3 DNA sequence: TGCAGTGCTAGTGGGACAGGCTATGGCTACACCTTC.